This T cell receptor beta chain derives from a study of blood T cells in healthy people across ages (dated by TCRdb to the mid-2010s). Context from the whole study: In model experiments, template switching captured roughly one uniquely barcoded TCR beta cDNA molecule for every two T cells. To track age-related changes in TCR beta repertoire diversity, the study relied on deep sequencing normalized with unique cDNA molecular identifiers. Donors were grouped into four age groups: young (average 16 years), middle-aged (39), aged (approximately 67) and long-lived (approximately 82). To avoid experimental bias, donors of different ages were spread randomly across the sequencing lanes. Using the same blood draw, the study looked at two additional independent replicas of 1 million unique cDNA reads for two donors, one aged 18 to 30 and the other aged 80 or older.

CDR1 MNHEY and CDR2 SVGAGI were looked up in the germline V gene. The CDR3, cysteine through phenylalanine, is 15 amino acids long. The kept DNA is CDR3 alone, 45 bases in frame from the first base. The junction shows trimming of 5 bases on V and 1 base on J, plus 14 bases between the germline ends. On this clonotype: What this receptor recognizes is not known. It has no much larger one-base neighbor in the sample; base qualities were not kept.

Overall results and qualifications from the work: Conclusive comparison of naive and antigen-experienced compartments was prevented by the profiling of bulk unsorted PBMCs. There was a strong correlation between observed TCR beta diversity and the percentage of naive T cells measured by flow cytometry. Compared with the aged group, more naive CD4+ T cells, fewer expanded clones and increased TCR diversity were shown by the long-lived group, suggesting age selection. Because the CMV infection status of the donors was unknown, age-related changes in expanded clonotypes may potentially have been confounded. As age increased, observed TCR beta diversity per million T cells dropped in a roughly linear way, and a significant reduction was already evident by age about 40. Estimates of total diversity based on one million sequenced T cells were considered lower bounds and underestimates.

The 40 or so donors, aged 6 to 90 years, were systemically healthy Caucasian individuals from Russia. Each donor gave approximately 9.4 milliliters of peripheral blood, drawn into EDTA-treated Vacutainer tubes. Ficoll-Paque density-gradient centrifugation was used to isolate PBMCs, with at least 6 million obtained per sample. Trizol reagent was used to extract total RNA from PBMCs, with at least 5.5 micrograms per sample. Naive CD45RAhigh/CD27high T cell percentages were measured by flow cytometry on a PBMC aliquot from every donor. Libraries were constructed by 5' RACE. The sequencer listed for this sample is Illumina HiSeq 2500. A second 7 to 11 cycle PCR used a sample-barcoded 5' primer and a J-beta primer mix. A unique molecular identifier was introduced onto each TCR beta cDNA molecule by a template-switch 5' adaptor carrying 12 random nucleotides. At least 2.5 million CDR3-containing paired-end reads were obtained from each sample. The Mint cDNA synthesis kit, primed by a TRBC-specific oligonucleotide, was used to synthesize first-strand cDNA from all RNA. Following uracil-DNA glycosylase treatment, a first 18-cycle PCR with universal primers M1SS and BC2_uni_R was performed on all cDNA. In the authors' own workflow: Each sample was normalized by randomly selecting 1 million high-quality reads, each carrying a distinct molecular identifier. Reads sharing molecular identifiers were discarded rather than binned into consensus sequences. MiTCR, with a Q25 quality threshold and the strictest error-elimination algorithm, was used for CDR3 identification, clonotype clustering and error correction. Lower-bound total TCR beta diversity was estimated with a nonparametric unseen species model using Euler transformation. TCRdb itself trimmed the public reads at Q25 with fastp, ran MiXCR and retained productive beta chains. Here each entry gathers all rows of one CDR3 protein and keeps the most common genes and DNA. TCRdb's processing, not the study's, gives the V and J calls here. Recorded for this sample are 500,000 to 600,000 distinct CDR3 sequences; 27% of them occurred a single time. The ten largest account for 18% of the sample.

The rearrangement combines TRBV6-5 with TRBJ1-1; D gene: possibly TRBD1, on 5 matching bases. What was sequenced was blood. The receptor was derived from a woman in her 70s in good health. Here the CDR3 is given as CASSPSTGGNTEAFF. In nucleotide form, the sequence is TGTGCCAGCAGTCCCTCAACGGGGGGGAACACTGAAGCTTTCTTT.